A single sample gave rise to the 31 T cell receptor beta chains below, sequenced in a study of T-cell reconstitution after alpha-beta-depleted transplantation in children. Preparation of the TCRbeta library was carried out with unique molecular identifiers. TCRdb passed the PCR reads through MiXCR, listing each CDR3 protein once. The sample has about 540,000 distinct CDR3 sequences; 18% are singletons. This specimen consisted of PBMCs from the stem cell graft donor, obtained from the stem cell graft. These receptors originate from a human donor who donated a stem cell graft to a child with acute lymphoblastic leukemia.

Only a few counts were recorded for this clonotype. The chain carries TRBV5-5 and TRBJ2-3; D is possibly TRBD1 (5 bases). V lost 2 bases and J 2 bases, leaving 12 bases between the germline ends. Germline V gene sequence: CDR1 SGHKS, CDR2 YYEKEE (reference sequence). This CDR3 is built from 15 residues. The DNA for the CDR3 is TGTGCCAGCAGCTTTCAGGGCCCCTCCACAGATACGCAGTATTTT. It specifies CASSFQGPSTDTQYF.

J is TRBJ2-7 and V is TRBV19, with 8 bases that match TRBD2. This CDR3 is built from 16 residues. V was pared by 1 base and J by 3 bases, with 8 bases of the junction left unmatched. Looked up from germline, CDR1 is LNHDA and CDR2 is SQIVND (reference sequence). The CDR3 here is CASSIVGAGEFYEQYF. The CDR3 DNA reads as TGTGCCAGTAGTATAGTAGGAGCGGGAGAGTTCTACGAGCAGTACTTC.

The chain joins TRBV29-1 to TRBJ2-7; tentatively, D is TRBD1 (5 bases). The germline V gene encodes CDR1 SQVTM and CDR2 ANQGSEA. The CDR3 covers 15 residues. V lost 0 bases to trimming and J lost 0 bases, with 12 bases between them. The CDR3 spells CSVEDWTQTSYEQYF. CDR3 DNA: TGCAGCGTTGAAGATTGGACACAAACCTCCTACGAGCAGTACTTC.

The rearrangement joins TRBV20-1 to TRBJ2-3; possible D gene TRBD2, 6 bases. This CDR3 is 16 amino acids long. Germline V gives CDR1 DFQATT, CDR2 SNEGSKA (reference sequence). CDR3 sequence (DNA): TGCAGCCTAGGACCAGATTCGCCGGGAGAAGCAAACACGCAGTATTTT. It codes for CSLGPDSPGEANTQYF.

The chain combines TRBV5-5 with TRBJ1-1; TRBD1 matches 8 bases. Germline CDR1 reads SGHKS; CDR2 reads YYEKEE (reference sequence). The CDR3 runs 17 residues. After removal of 0 bases from V and 0 bases from J, the junction contained 7 bases not matched to a gene. The CDR3 DNA follows: TGTGCCAGCAGCTTGGCCGAGAGGACAGGGCTGAACACTGAAGCTTTCTTT. It translates to CASSLAERTGLNTEAFF.

The CDR3 DNA follows: TGTGCCAGCAGCTTGGGGAGTGACAGGGCCCAAGAGACCCAGTACTTC. It translates to CASSLGSDRAQETQYF. The gene calls are TRBV7-2 and TRBJ2-5; 7 nucleotides align to TRBD1. V shed 3 bases and J 1 base; nucleotides not matched to a gene: 8. The CDR3 length is 16 residues. The germline gives CDR1 SGHTA, CDR2 FQGNSA.

The chain carries TRBV7-9 and TRBJ2-4, with D possibly TRBD1 on 6 matching bases. This CDR3 is built from 16 residues. V shed 6 bases and J shed 5 bases, with 20 bases lying between them. CDR1 SEHNR and CDR2 FQNEAQ come from the germline V gene (reference sequence). The CDR3 sequence: CASRSGAPGHQNIQYF. The CDR3 DNA reads TGTGCCAGCAGAAGTGGGGCACCGGGACACCAAAACATTCAGTACTTC.

J is TRBJ2-3 and V is TRBV9, with D possibly TRBD2 on 6 matching bases. The CDR3 extends over 14 amino acids. The germline V gene encodes CDR1 SGDLS and CDR2 YYNGEE. V lost 0 bases and J 5 bases, leaving 10 bases between the germline ends. This CDR3 is CASSVAGVGDTQYF. The CDR3 coding sequence is TGTGCCAGCAGCGTAGCGGGAGTGGGAGATACGCAGTATTTT.

This chain joins TRBV5-1 and TRBJ1-2; tentative D call: TRBD1 (6 bases). V was pared by 1 base and J by 2 bases, with 12 bases between. Looked up from germline, CDR1 is SGHRS and CDR2 is YFSETQ. The CDR3 runs 15 residues. The CDR3 sequence is CASSLRGGRNYGYTF. CDR3 nucleotides: TGCGCCAGCAGCTTGAGAGGGGGACGGAACTATGGCTACACCTTC.

This clonotype has just a few counts. The chain is built from TRBV12-3 or TRBV12-4 and TRBJ2-5, with TRBD1 matching 7 bases. The V segment lost 6 bases and the J segment 5 bases; nucleotides outside the gene matches: 12. The length of the CDR3 is 15 residues. The CDR3 coding sequence is TGTGCCAGCAGACCCAGGGGGAAGTCGGGGGAGACCCAGTACTTC. This translates into CASRPRGKSGETQYF.

V and J are TRBV5-1 and TRBJ2-5; no clear D. V was shortened by 4 bases and J by 2 bases, with 15 bases between the two germline ends. This CDR3 contains 15 residues. The germline CDR1 and CDR2 sequences are SGHRS and YFSETQ. The DNA for the CDR3 is TGCGCCAGCAGCCAAACGTTACAGTTACAAGAGACCCAGTACTTC. Its translation: CASSQTLQLQETQYF.

The chain employs TRBV11-2 and TRBJ2-1, with a tentative D call TRBD1 (5 bases). V was cut by 6 bases and J by 9 bases, with 18 bases left in between. The germline V gene has CDR1 SGHAT and CDR2 FQNNGV. This CDR3 contains 14 residues. The CDR3 region has the DNA TGTGCCAGCAGTTTTACAGGACGTTCCGGTGAGCAGTTCTTC. It translates to CASSFTGRSGEQFF. Full variable domain (missing parts from reference TRBV11-2 and TRBJ2-1): EAGVAQSPRYKIIEKRQSVAFWCNPISGHATLYWYQQILGQGPKLLIQFQNNGVVDDSQLPKDRFSAERLKGVDSTLKIQPAKLEDSAVYLCASSFTGRSGEQFFGPGTRLTVL.

The rearrangement uses TRBV3-1 and TRBJ2-7; 12 bases align to TRBD2. From germline, CDR1 is LGHDT and CDR2 YNNKEL (reference sequence). V lost 0 bases and J lost 6; bases outside the gene matches: 12. The CDR3 covers 18 residues. CDR3 loop: CASSQDPRLAGVMGEQYF. As DNA, the CDR3 is TGTGCCAGCAGCCAAGATCCGAGACTAGCGGGAGTGATGGGCGAGCAGTACTTC.

CDR3 region: CASSPDPSQPQHF. The CDR3 nucleotides are TGTGCCAGCAGCCCGGACCCTAGTCAGCCCCAGCATTTT. The chain employs TRBV7-2 and TRBJ1-5; D is uncertain. The V end was cut by 5 bases, the J end by 6 bases, with 11 bases between. In germline, CDR1 is SGHTA, CDR2 FQGNSA. CDR3 length equals 13 residues.

This clonotype was counted a single time. This sequence joins TRBV3-1 and TRBJ2-1; D unclear. The V gene's germline CDR1 is LGHDT and CDR2 YNNKEL (reference sequence). V was shortened by 1 base and J by 12 bases, with 13 bases between the two germline ends. The CDR3 sequence is 13 residues long. CDR3 sequence: CASSQGASTWQFF. Written as DNA, the CDR3 is TGTGCCAGCAGCCAAGGGGCCAGCACTTGGCAGTTCTTC.

A single count supports this clonotype. The gene calls are TRBV27 and TRBJ1-2; D is unclear. Trimming took off 7 bases at V and 6 bases at J, with 30 bases between the two ends. The germline gives CDR1 MNHEY, CDR2 SMNVEV (reference sequence). The length of the CDR3 is 18 residues. Here the CDR3 DNA reads TGTGCCAGCAACATTAACCTTATTAGGACTTCATTCAGCGATGGCTACACCTTC. This gives the protein CASNINLIRTSFSDGYTF.

This rearrangement joins TRBV20-1 to TRBJ2-1, with D hard to call. From germline, CDR1 is DFQATT and CDR2 SNEGSKA (reference sequence). V lost 5 bases and J lost 0, with 8 bases in between. The CDR3 loop spans 13 amino acids. The CDR3 DNA reads as TGCAGTGCTTCGACATACTCCTACAATGAGCAGTTCTTC. It is translated as CSASTYSYNEQFF.

The chain links TRBV12-3 or TRBV12-4 to TRBJ1-1, with 7 bases identical to TRBD1. With V trimmed by 5 bases and J by 0 bases, 6 bases remained unmatched. CDR3 length: 15 amino acids. CDR3 protein: CASSPRDSMNTEAFF. DNA of the CDR3: TGTGCCAGCAGTCCACGGGACAGTATGAACACTGAAGCTTTCTTT.

The chain couples TRBV12-3 or TRBV12-4 to TRBJ2-1; no firm D call. Trimming left V 4 bases short and J 9 bases short, with 16 bases between. This CDR3 is 14 amino acids long. In nucleotides, the CDR3 is TGTGCCAGCAGTTACCGGGCTGCTTTGGTTGAGCAGTTCTTC. Residues: CASSYRAALVEQFF.

This clonotype was seen more than once but under ten times. The V call is TRBV19, the J call TRBJ1-5, with 10 nucleotides matching TRBD1. V lost 7 bases to trimming and J lost 7 bases; unmatched junction nucleotides: 7. The germline V gene has CDR1 LNHDA and CDR2 SQIVND (reference sequence). The CDR3 consists of 14 residues. The CDR3: CASTRTGGQQPQHF. The DNA of the CDR3 is TGTGCCAGTACCCGGACAGGGGGGCAACAGCCCCAGCATTTT. Filled out from reference TRBV19 and TRBJ1-5, the complete variable domain reads DGGITQSPKYLFRKEGQNVTLSCEQNLNHDAMYWYRQDPGQGLRLIYYSQIVNDFQKGDIAEGYSVSREKKESFPLTVTSAQKNPTAFYLCASTRTGGQQPQHFGDGTRLSIL.

The sample holds a few counts of this clonotype. The rearrangement joins TRBV7-2 to TRBJ1-1; TRBD1 is a possible D gene (5 bases). Germline CDR1 is SGHTA and CDR2 is FQGNSA. Trimming cost V 1 base and J 7 bases, with 16 bases left between them. The CDR3 is made up of 15 amino acids. The CDR3 reads CASSLVGGGMIEAFF. Written as DNA, the CDR3 is TGTGCCAGCAGCTTAGTTGGGGGGGGTATGATTGAAGCTTTCTTT.

V usage is TRBV7-9 and J usage is TRBJ1-2, with a tentative D call TRBD1 (6 bases). Germline V lookup: CDR1 SEHNR, CDR2 FQNEAQ (reference sequence). This CDR3 spans 17 amino acids. Trimming stripped 5 bases from V and 2 bases from J, with 21 bases between. CDR3 residues: CASSGMGRRGGNYGYTF. In DNA form, the CDR3 reads TGTGCCAGCAGCGGCATGGGGCGCAGGGGAGGAAACTATGGCTACACCTTC.

The chain recombines TRBV29-1 with TRBJ1-2; D gene uncertain. Germline V lookup: CDR1 SQVTM, CDR2 ANQGSEA. The CDR3 extends over 12 amino acids. V was pared by 7 bases and J by 8 bases, with 17 bases between. This chain's CDR3 is CSAELLRGGYTF. DNA of the CDR3: TGCAGCGCAGAGCTCCTCCGAGGAGGCTACACCTTC.

The V call is TRBV5-1, the J call TRBJ2-7; D not resolved. Trimming pared 1 base from V and 3 bases from J, leaving 11 bases between. Germline loops: CDR1 SGHRS, CDR2 YFSETQ. The CDR3 sequence is 14 residues long. The CDR3 nucleotides are TGCGCCAGCAGCTTGCAACAGTTAAACTACGAGCAGTACTTC. It yields the protein CASSLQQLNYEQYF. Variable domain in full (rest from reference TRBV5-1 and TRBJ2-7): KAGVTQTPRYLIKTRGQQVTLSCSPISGHRSVSWYQQTPGQGLQFLFEYFSETQRNKGNFPGRFSGRQFSNSRSEMNVSTLELGDSALYLCASSLQQLNYEQYFGPGTRLTVT.

This clonotype came up many times. This rearrangement joins TRBV3-1 to TRBJ2-7; D uncertain. This CDR3 spans 12 amino acids. Looked up from germline, CDR1 is LGHDT and CDR2 is YNNKEL (reference sequence). V lost 3 bases, J lost 2 bases, and 5 bases lay in between. The CDR3 nucleotides read TGTGCCAGCAGCCAGCTTACCTACGAGCAGTACTTC. Encoded protein: CASSQLTYEQYF.

This clonotype has just a few counts. This chain connects TRBV21-1 to TRBJ1-5; the D call in the table, TRBD1, was not verified against the DNA. TRBV21-1 is listed as a pseudogene. CDR3 length equals 15 residues. The DNA for the CDR3 is TGTGCCAGCAGCGACCGGACAGGGGGAAATCAGCCCCAGCATTTT. Protein: CASSDRTGGNQPQHF.

The J gene is TRBJ1-3, the V gene TRBV6-5; a weak D match, TRBD1 (5 bases). Germline V gene sequence: CDR1 MNHEY, CDR2 SVGAGI. The ends were cut back, 0 bases at V and 1 base at J, with 13 bases in the middle. The CDR3 sequence is 17 residues long. The CDR3, as DNA: TGTGCCAGCAGTTACTCGCCCACGAGGGGATCTGGAAACACCATATATTTT. Translating it yields CASSYSPTRGSGNTIYF.

The rearrangement uses TRBV7-8 and TRBJ2-2, with TRBD2 as a possible D gene (7 bases). Germline V gene sequence: CDR1 SGHVS, CDR2 FQNEAQ. V lost 5 bases, J lost 4 bases, and 8 bases lay in between. The CDR3 is made up of 13 amino acids. The CDR3: CASSRGATGELFF. In DNA, the CDR3 is TGTGCCAGCAGCCGGGGGGCCACCGGGGAGCTGTTTTTT.

In nucleotides, the CDR3 is TGTGCCAGCAGTGTGGGGGGCTCGATGAACACTGAAGCTTTCTTT. It specifies CASSVGGSMNTEAFF. The rearrangement uses TRBV28 and TRBJ1-1; possibly TRBD1 for D (6 bases). Germline lookup yields CDR1 MDHEN and CDR2 SYDVKM. V gave up 5 bases and J gave up 0 bases, with 13 bases separating them. The CDR3 runs 15 residues.

A few counts support this clonotype. The chain carries TRBV20-1 and TRBJ2-3; tentatively, D is TRBD1 or TRBD2 (5 bases each). The V gene lost 3 bases and the J gene lost 5 bases, with 15 bases spanning the gap. The CDR3 length is 14 residues. Looked up from germline, CDR1 is DFQATT and CDR2 is SNEGSKA (reference sequence). The CDR3 bases are TGCAGTGCTAGTAATGGGGGTCCCGGAGATACGCAGTATTTT. This sequence encodes CSASNGGPGDTQYF.

V usage is TRBV29-1 and J usage is TRBJ1-4, with 7 nucleotides matching TRBD1. The ends lost 4 bases at V and 3 bases at J; junction bases unmatched: 2. The V gene's germline CDR1 is SQVTM and CDR2 ANQGSEA. The CDR3 is 13 residues long. The CDR3 coding sequence is TGCAGCGTTGGGGGACAGCCTAATGAAAAACTGTTTTTT. This translates into CSVGGQPNEKLFF.